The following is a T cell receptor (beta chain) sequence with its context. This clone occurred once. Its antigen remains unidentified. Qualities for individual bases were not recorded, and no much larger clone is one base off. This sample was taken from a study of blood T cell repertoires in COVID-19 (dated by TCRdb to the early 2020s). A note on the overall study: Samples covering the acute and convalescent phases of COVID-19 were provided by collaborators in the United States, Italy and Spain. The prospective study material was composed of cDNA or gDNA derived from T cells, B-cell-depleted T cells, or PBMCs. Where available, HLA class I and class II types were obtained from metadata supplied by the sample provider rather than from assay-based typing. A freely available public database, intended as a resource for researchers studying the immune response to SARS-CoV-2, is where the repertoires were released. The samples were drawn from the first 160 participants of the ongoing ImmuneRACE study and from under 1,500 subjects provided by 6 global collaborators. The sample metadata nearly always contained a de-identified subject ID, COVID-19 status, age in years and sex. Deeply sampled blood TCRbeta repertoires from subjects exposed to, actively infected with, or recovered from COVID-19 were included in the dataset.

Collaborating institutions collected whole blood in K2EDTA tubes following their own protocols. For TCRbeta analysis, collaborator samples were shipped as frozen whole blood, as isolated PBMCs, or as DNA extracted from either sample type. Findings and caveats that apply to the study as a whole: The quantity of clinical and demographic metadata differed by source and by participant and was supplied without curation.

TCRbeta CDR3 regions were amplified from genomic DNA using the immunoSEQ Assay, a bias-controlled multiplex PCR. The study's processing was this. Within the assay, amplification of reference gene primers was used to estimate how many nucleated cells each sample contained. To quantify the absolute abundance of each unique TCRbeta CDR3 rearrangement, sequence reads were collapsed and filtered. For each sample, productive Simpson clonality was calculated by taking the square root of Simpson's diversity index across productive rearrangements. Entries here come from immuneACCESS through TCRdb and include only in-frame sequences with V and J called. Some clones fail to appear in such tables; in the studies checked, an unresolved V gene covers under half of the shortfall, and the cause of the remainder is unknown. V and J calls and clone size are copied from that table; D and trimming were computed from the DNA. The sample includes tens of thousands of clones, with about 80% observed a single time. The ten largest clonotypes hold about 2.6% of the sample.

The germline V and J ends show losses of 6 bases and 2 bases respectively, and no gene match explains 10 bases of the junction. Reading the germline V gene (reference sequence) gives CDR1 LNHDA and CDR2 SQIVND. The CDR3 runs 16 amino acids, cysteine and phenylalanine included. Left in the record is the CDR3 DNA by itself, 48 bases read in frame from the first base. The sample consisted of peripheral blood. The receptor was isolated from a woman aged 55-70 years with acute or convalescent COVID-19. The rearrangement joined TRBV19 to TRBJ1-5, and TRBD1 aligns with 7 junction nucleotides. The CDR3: CASRGTVGDRNQPQHF. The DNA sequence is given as TGTGCCAGTAGGGGGACAGTAGGGGATCGCAATCAGCCCCAGCATTTT.